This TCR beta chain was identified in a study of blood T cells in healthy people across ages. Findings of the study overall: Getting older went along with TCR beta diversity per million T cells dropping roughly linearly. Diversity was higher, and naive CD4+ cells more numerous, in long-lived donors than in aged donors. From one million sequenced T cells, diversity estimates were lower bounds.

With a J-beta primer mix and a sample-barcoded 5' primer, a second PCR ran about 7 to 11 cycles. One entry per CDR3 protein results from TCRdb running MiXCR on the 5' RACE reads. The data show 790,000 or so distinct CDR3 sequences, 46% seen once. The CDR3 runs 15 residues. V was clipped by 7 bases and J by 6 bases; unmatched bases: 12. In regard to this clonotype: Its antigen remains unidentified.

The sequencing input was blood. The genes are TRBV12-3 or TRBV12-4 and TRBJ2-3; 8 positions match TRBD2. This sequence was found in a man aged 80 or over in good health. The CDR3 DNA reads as TGTGCCAGCACCCCCCTCAGGACGGGAGGGGATACGCAGTATTTT. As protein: CASTPLRTGGDTQYF.